This T cell receptor (beta chain) was observed in a study of technical replicates of blood from a handful of donors. CDR3 length equals 17 residues. Germline CDR1 reads MDHEN; CDR2 reads SYDVKM. V trimming: 4 bases; J trimming: 2 bases; junction bases outside the gene matches: 6. Profiling relied on immunoSEQ multiplex PCR, and the TCRdb table lists in-frame clones only, not all of them. The profile shows just under 85,000 clones, approximately 92% of them singletons. This receptor was taken from a human donor in good health. The sample consisted of T cells isolated from PBMCs. The J gene is TRBJ1-5, the V gene TRBV28, with 12 bases that match TRBD1. CDR3 nucleotide sequence: TGTGCCAGCAGTTCTGGGACAGGGGGCCTAGGCAATCAGCCCCAGCATTTT. It translates to CASSSGTGGLGNQPQHF.